These T cell receptor beta chains were read from a single sample in a study of T cell repertoires in cytomegalovirus infection. Antigens for these TCRs are unknown. TCRdb called the reads again in MiXCR, with one record for every CDR3 protein. The sample lists around 900,000 distinct CDR3 sequences, about a third occurring once. Sequencing was performed on cultured CD8+ T cells from PBMCs, taken from culture after CMV antigen stimulation. These receptors originate from a human donor in good health (CMV status not recorded). Some clones in this sample may be carry-over from other donors' samples. Each CDR3 is given with its conserved first and last residue. The D gene is left open where the match is weak. The size entry is marked missing in some rows and otherwise reads once, few, many or a size class.

TRBV19	TRBD1	TRBJ1-1	.	CASSPFTGGGTEAFF	TGTGCCAGTAGTCCTTTTACAGGGGGCGGAACTGAAGCTTTCTTT
TRBV28	.	TRBJ2-5	few	CASSLESAGEETQYF	TGTGCCAGCAGTTTAGAGTCGGCAGGGGAGGAGACCCAGTACTTC
TRBV11-3	.	TRBJ2-1	.	CASSPDQHPNNEQFF	TGTGCCAGCAGCCCGGACCAGCACCCTAACAATGAGCAGTTCTTC
TRBV5-8	TRBD2	TRBJ2-3	.	CASSFGLAGGITDTQYF	TGTGCCAGCAGCTTTGGACTAGCGGGGGGGATCACAGATACGCAGTATTTT
TRBV5-6	TRBD2	TRBJ2-1	.	CASSFPSASGYNEQFF	TGTGCCAGCAGCTTTCCCTCGGCTAGCGGTTACAATGAGCAGTTCTTC
TRBV7-9	TRBD1	TRBJ2-3	.	CASRPPGQGTDTQYF	TGTGCCAGCAGGCCCCCGGGACAGGGCACAGATACGCAGTATTTT
TRBV7-2	TRBD2	TRBJ2-1	.	CASSPSNSGGAFNEQFF	TGTGCCAGCAGCCCCTCTAATAGCGGGGGGGCTTTCAATGAGCAGTTCTTC
TRBV10-3	TRBD2	TRBJ2-2	few	CAIRVFSGAPNTGELFF	TGTGCCATCAGGGTATTTAGCGGGGCGCCAAACACCGGGGAGCTGTTTTTT
TRBV2	.	TRBJ1-1	few	CASSQDKNTEAFF	TGTGCCAGCAGTCAAGATAAGAACACTGAAGCTTTCTTT
TRBV12-3/TRBV12-4	.	TRBJ1-1	.	CASTKDGGLRAEAFF	TGTGCCAGCACCAAGGATGGGGGGCTGAGAGCTGAAGCTTTCTTT
TRBV18	TRBD2	TRBJ2-5	few	CASSPRTSGGDVQETQYF	TGTGCCAGCTCACCGAGGACTAGCGGGGGGGACGTCCAAGAGACCCAGTACTTC
TRBV10-2	.	TRBJ1-1	few	CASSERGSPANTEAFF	TGCGCCAGCAGTGAGAGGGGGAGTCCCGCGAACACTGAAGCTTTCTTT
TRBV27	.	TRBJ1-1	few	CASSFSNRVDEAFF	TGTGCCAGCAGTTTCTCCAACAGGGTCGATGAGGCTTTCTTT
TRBV9	.	TRBJ2-1	.	CASSSPGGATYNEQFF	TGTGCCAGCAGCTCCCCAGGGGGGGCGACATACAATGAGCAGTTCTTC
TRBV9	TRBD1	TRBJ1-5	many	CASSVGTGEGQPQHF	TGTGCCAGCAGCGTCGGGACAGGGGAGGGTCAGCCCCAGCATTTT
TRBV9	.	TRBJ2-2	.	CASSPLGEAIPNTGELFF	TGTGCCAGCAGCCCCCTGGGCGAGGCTATCCCGAACACCGGGGAGCTGTTTTTT
TRBV12-3/TRBV12-4	.	TRBJ2-1	.	CASSPETNPYNEQFF	TGTGCCAGCAGTCCGGAGACCAACCCCTACAATGAGCAGTTCTTC
TRBV7-6	.	TRBJ1-1	.	CASSLGRVQGSTEAFF	TGTGCCAGCAGCTTAGGGAGAGTACAGGGTAGCACTGAAGCTTTCTTT
TRBV7-6	.	TRBJ1-3	few	CASSAYGGSGNTIYF	TGTGCCAGCAGCGCCTATGGGGGCTCTGGAAACACCATATATTTT
TRBV6-5	.	TRBJ2-7	.	CATSLGEAAYEQYF	TGTGCCACCTCCCTCGGGGAGGCCGCCTACGAGCAGTACTTC
TRBV28	.	TRBJ1-1	few	CASSFPETEAFF	TGTGCCAGCAGTTTCCCAGAGACTGAAGCTTTCTTT
TRBV7-7	TRBD2	TRBJ2-3	.	CASSSSLASSDTQYF	TGTGCTAGCAGCTCCTCACTAGCGAGTTCAGATACGCAGTATTTT
TRBV9	.	TRBJ2-3	.	CASSARQPDTQYF	TGTGCCAGCAGCGCACGACAGCCAGATACGCAGTATTTT
TRBV28	TRBD1	TRBJ1-2	.	CASSLYQGQNIYGYTF	TGTGCCAGCAGTTTATACCAGGGACAGAATATATATGGCTACACCTTC
TRBV13	TRBD2	TRBJ2-1	.	CASSLAGLEVFDEQFF	TGTGCCAGCAGCTTAGCTGGACTAGAGGTTTTCGATGAGCAGTTCTTC
TRBV7-6	TRBD1	TRBJ2-1	many	CASSFRTGAYNEQFF	TGTGCCAGCAGCTTTAGGACAGGGGCCTACAATGAGCAGTTCTTC
TRBV7-2	TRBD2	TRBJ2-1	many	CASSAQRGGNEQFF	TGTGCCAGCAGCGCCCAACGGGGGGGGAATGAGCAGTTCTTC
TRBV6-5	TRBD2	TRBJ2-7	.	CASSYYGGADYEQYF	TGTGCCAGCAGTTACTACGGGGGGGCGGACTACGAGCAGTACTTC
TRBV7-9	.	TRBJ1-6	many	CASSLNNSPLHF	TGTGCCAGCAGCTTAAATAATTCACCCCTCCACTTT
TRBV6-2/TRBV6-3	.	TRBJ2-7	.	CASSSLTGTPHHEQYF	TGTGCCAGCAGTTCTTTGACCGGGACACCCCACCACGAGCAGTACTTC
TRBV7-9	.	TRBJ1-1	many	CASSPPREAEAFF	TGTGCCAGCAGCCCACCCAGGGAGGCTGAAGCTTTCTTT
TRBV7-9	TRBD2	TRBJ2-5	.	CASSLAGGEQETQYF	TGTGCCAGCAGCTTAGCTGGGGGGGAACAAGAGACCCAGTACTTC
TRBV9	.	TRBJ2-3	.	CASSVGTDTSTDTQYF	TGTGCCAGCAGCGTAGGTACGGATACTAGCACAGATACGCAGTATTTT
TRBV7-6	.	TRBJ2-3	few	CASSLEDPPDTQYF	TGTGCCAGCAGCTTAGAGGATCCGCCAGATACGCAGTATTTT
TRBV15	TRBD2	TRBJ2-4	.	CATSPRGERGLAKNIQYF	TGTGCCACCAGCCCCCGCGGCGAGCGGGGTTTAGCCAAAAACATTCAGTACTTC
TRBV6-5	TRBD2	TRBJ2-3	.	CASSYSGLSTDTQYF	TGTGCCAGCAGTTACTCGGGACTATCCACAGATACGCAGTATTTT
TRBV9	.	TRBJ2-1	.	CASSVEGGSYNEQFF	TGTGCCAGCAGCGTAGAAGGGGGCTCCTACAATGAGCAGTTCTTC
TRBV5-4	.	TRBJ1-3	.	CASSLEKGNTIYF	TGTGCCAGCAGCTTGGAAAAGGGAAACACCATATATTTT
TRBV6-2/TRBV6-3	.	TRBJ1-1	.	CASSHGINTEAFF	TGTGCCAGCAGCCACGGGATTAACACTGAAGCTTTCTTT
TRBV7-9	TRBD1	TRBJ1-2	few	CASSLEYTGQGGYGYTF	TGTGCCAGCAGCTTAGAATACACGGGACAGGGTGGCTATGGCTACACCTTC
TRBV4-3	.	TRBJ2-2	.	CASSQEGDNTGELFF	TGCGCCAGCAGCCAAGAGGGAGATAACACCGGGGAGCTGTTTTTT
TRBV7-3	.	TRBJ2-1	many	CASSRNGWNNEQFF	TGTGCCAGCAGCCGTAACGGCTGGAATAATGAGCAGTTCTTC
TRBV11-2	.	TRBJ1-6	.	CASSLGRRQRVDYNSPLHF	TGTGCCAGCAGCTTAGGCCGCCGTCAGCGGGTGGACTATAATTCACCCCTCCACTTT
TRBV15	.	TRBJ1-5	.	CATSRDRRQPQHF	TGTGCCACCAGCAGAGATCGGCGGCAGCCCCAGCATTTT
TRBV7-9	TRBD1	TRBJ1-1	few	CASSFHIRQGAPNTEAFF	TGTGCCAGCAGCTTCCATATCCGACAGGGGGCACCGAACACTGAAGCTTTCTTT
TRBV7-8	TRBD2	TRBJ2-1	many	CASSLGWVLAGMNEQFF	TGTGCCAGCAGCTTAGGTTGGGTACTAGCGGGAATGAATGAGCAGTTCTTC
TRBV28	TRBD1	TRBJ1-1	.	CASSSFDRVRQPMNTEAFF	TGTGCCAGCAGTTCTTTCGACAGGGTCCGCCAACCTATGAACACTGAAGCTTTCTTT
TRBV7-2	.	TRBJ2-1	.	CASSLPGSGEQFF	TGTGCCAGCAGCTTACCTGGGTCAGGTGAGCAGTTCTTC
TRBV6-5	TRBD2	TRBJ2-1	.	CSSRQRGVYNEQFF	TGTTCCAGCAGGCAGCGGGGGGTCTACAATGAGCAGTTCTTC
TRBV12-3/TRBV12-4	.	TRBJ1-1	few	CASTPWEAFF	TGTGCCAGCACCCCCTGGGAAGCTTTCTTT
TRBV7-8	.	TRBJ2-1	.	CASSFRWDAYNEQFF	TGTGCCAGCAGCTTTAGGTGGGACGCCTACAATGAGCAGTTCTTC
TRBV7-8	TRBD2	TRBJ2-7	few	CASSPGLAGLSYEQYF	TGTGCCAGCAGCCCGGGACTAGCGGGGTTGTCCTACGAGCAGTACTTC
TRBV9	.	TRBJ1-2	.	CASSAPPGQRGYTF	TGTGCCAGCAGCGCCCCACCGGGCCAGCGGGGCTACACCTTC
TRBV10-3	TRBD1	TRBJ2-3	.	CAITKLDRGRGTDTQYF	TGTGCCATCACCAAACTAGACAGGGGAAGAGGCACAGATACGCAGTATTTT
TRBV7-9	.	TRBJ1-1	few	CASSIRGADTEAFF	TGTGCCAGCAGCATTCGGGGGGCCGACACTGAAGCTTTCTTT